One sample yielded the 28 T cell receptor beta chains listed below, sequenced in a study of cytomegalovirus exposure and HLA in healthy donors (dated by TCRdb to about 2017). The library was built by means of the immunoSEQ multiplex PCR assay. A mixture of 60 forward primers for TCR Vbeta segments and 13 reverse primers for TCR Jbeta segments was used in the multiplex PCR. The source is immuneACCESS, and TCRdb retained only in-frame sequences with V and J called. Part of the clones is not carried over; for the studies checked, unresolved V genes explain less than half of this, and the remainder is unexplained. This sample gives about 38,000 clones in total; 86% of them show up just once. The top ten hold more than 9.5% of the sample. Specimen: PBMCs. The receptors were sampled from a woman between 35 and 50 years old in good health and CMV-seropositive.

In DNA, the CDR3 is TGCGCCAGCAGCTGGGTGGCTACAGGGGCCAACTCCTACGAGCAGTACTTC. Translation: CASSWVATGANSYEQYF. The chain employs TRBV5-1 and TRBJ2-7, with 7 bases matching TRBD1. This CDR3 region has 17 residues. V shed 3 bases, J shed 0 bases, and the junction held 12 bases outside the gene matches. Per germline, CDR1 SGHRS and CDR2 YFSETQ.

V and J are TRBV6-1 and TRBJ2-3, with D hard to call. CDR1 and CDR2 (germline): MNHNS, SASEGT. The CDR3 is made up of 12 amino acids. V was trimmed by 8 bases and J by 2 bases, leaving 8 bases between them. In nucleotides, the CDR3 is TGTGCCAGCCGCGAATTCACAGATACGCAGTATTTT. As protein: CASREFTDTQYF.

This rearrangement joins TRBV11-2 to TRBJ2-7; 7 bases are a match to TRBD1. Trimming took 3 bases from V and 6 from J; bases not matched to a gene: 2. CDR1 and CDR2 from the germline V gene are SGHAT and FQNNGV. This CDR3 comprises 12 residues. CDR3 sequence (DNA): TGTGCCAGCAGCTTGCCAGGGGGCGAGCAGTACTTC. Its protein product is CASSLPGGEQYF.

The chain employs TRBV14 and TRBJ1-2; no firm D call. V was cut by 3 bases and J by 4 bases, with 18 bases left in between. The CDR3 has 16 residues. Germline CDR1 is SGHDN and CDR2 is FVKESK. The CDR3: CASSQLDSHPFYGYTF. The DNA of the CDR3 is TGTGCCAGCAGCCAGCTAGATTCTCACCCCTTCTATGGCTACACCTTC.

This chain uses TRBV28 with TRBJ2-7; perhaps TRBD1 as D (6 bases). Looked up from germline, CDR1 is MDHEN and CDR2 is SYDVKM. V was cut by 5 bases and J by 0 bases, with 14 bases left in between. This CDR3 has 15 residues. The CDR3 protein is CASSEKTGLSYEQYF. The CDR3 nucleotides read TGTGCCAGCAGTGAAAAGACAGGCCTCTCCTACGAGCAGTACTTC.

This clone has a handful of counts. The chain uses TRBV6-6 and TRBJ1-2; 8 bases align to TRBD1. Trimming took 7 bases from V and 4 from J; bases not matched to a gene: 2. This CDR3 is built from 12 residues. Germline V gives CDR1 MNHNY, CDR2 SVGAGI (reference sequence). The chain's CDR3 is CASTGGGYGYTF. CDR3 nucleotides: TGTGCCAGCACAGGGGGCGGCTATGGCTACACCTTC.

The chain couples TRBV4-1 to TRBJ2-5, with 7 bases fitting TRBD2. In germline, CDR1 is MGHRA, CDR2 YSYEKL. The CDR3 totals 16 residues. With 4 bases clipped from V and 2 bases from J, the junction kept 10 bases outside the gene matches. The CDR3 reads CASSPMGGSIQETQYF. CDR3 DNA: TGCGCCAGCAGCCCAATGGGGGGGAGCATACAAGAGACCCAGTACTTC.

The V gene is TRBV9, the J gene TRBJ1-3, with 9 bases fitting TRBD1. The CDR3 has 18 amino acids. Germline V gene sequence: CDR1 SGDLS, CDR2 YYNGEE. V shed 0 bases, J shed 0 bases, and the junction held 7 bases outside the gene matches. The CDR3 DNA is TGTGCCAGCAGCGTAGCAGCCGGGACAGGGATCTCTGGAAACACCATATATTTT. Translation: CASSVAAGTGISGNTIYF.

The chain recombines TRBV5-1 with TRBJ2-2, with TRBD2 matching over 9 bases. Germline V gene lookup returns CDR1 SGHRS and CDR2 YFSETQ. The CDR3 totals 14 residues. The junction had 6 bases not matched to a gene; V was cut back by 5 bases and J by 7 bases. In DNA, the CDR3 is TGCGCCAGCAGGCGGGGGGGCCTTAGCGGGGAGCTGTTTTTT. Amino acid sequence: CASRRGGLSGELFF. The entire variable domain, with the rest obtained from reference TRBV5-1 and TRBJ2-2, is as follows: KAGVTQTPRYLIKTRGQQVTLSCSPISGHRSVSWYQQTPGQGLQFLFEYFSETQRNKGNFPGRFSGRQFSNSRSEMNVSTLELGDSALYLCASRRGGLSGELFFGEGSRLTVL.

The rearrangement joins TRBV9 to TRBJ2-5; 8 bases are shared with TRBD2. This CDR3 region has 18 residues. The V gene end was trimmed by 1 base and the J gene end by 5 bases; junction bases not matched to a gene: 16. Germline V gene sequence: CDR1 SGDLS, CDR2 YYNGEE. DNA for the CDR3: TGTGCCAGCAGCGTAAAAGTTGCGGGGGGAACCCCGGGGGAGACCCAGTACTTC. As protein: CASSVKVAGGTPGETQYF.

A few counts support this clone. The rearrangement joins TRBV5-5 to TRBJ2-1; 11 bases are a match to TRBD2. V lost 1 base and J lost 12; bases outside the gene matches: 6. CDR3 length: 14 amino acids. Germline V gene sequence: CDR1 SGHKS, CDR2 YYEKEE (reference sequence). The CDR3 is CASSLPSGGPWQFF. CDR3 DNA: TGTGCCAGCAGCTTGCCTAGCGGGGGGCCATGGCAGTTCTTC.

This clone was recorded once. The chain combines TRBV7-3 with TRBJ2-5; maybe TRBD1 (5 bases). The CDR3 consists of 16 residues. From germline, CDR1 is SGHTA and CDR2 FQGTGA. The ends were cut back, 3 bases at V and 3 bases at J, with 17 bases in the middle. The CDR3 is CASSFTGTGGKETQYF. The CDR3 coding sequence is TGTGCCAGCAGCTTTACCGGCACAGGCGGAAAAGAGACCCAGTACTTC.

V gene TRBV28 combines with J gene TRBJ1-5; D not resolved. Germline V gene sequence: CDR1 MDHEN, CDR2 SYDVKM. There are 12 residues in the CDR3. V was clipped by 6 bases and J by 1 base, with 4 bases between them. CDR3 DNA sequence: TGTGCCAGCAGCGAGAGCAATCAGCCCCAGCATTTT. Translation: CASSESNQPQHF.

The chain recombines TRBV29-1 with TRBJ1-2; D call uncertain. CDR1 is SQVTM and CDR2 is ANQGSEA in the germline V gene. This CDR3 spans 14 amino acids. V was clipped by 2 bases and J by 1 base, with 11 bases between them. Here the CDR3 reads CSVENPGINYGYTF. In nucleotides, the CDR3 is TGCAGCGTTGAAAACCCCGGGATTAACTATGGCTACACCTTC.

The chain has TRBV27 and TRBJ2-7; D is ambiguous. CDR1 is MNHEY and CDR2 is SMNVEV in the germline V gene (reference sequence). This CDR3 has 15 residues. Trimming took off 3 bases at V and 3 bases at J, with 15 bases between the two ends. In nucleotides, the CDR3 is TGTGCCAGCAGTTTCCCTCCTCGACAACTCTACGAGCAGTACTTC. It is translated as CASSFPPRQLYEQYF.

This sequence joins TRBV18 and TRBJ1-1; TRBD1 matches 8 bases. Germline assignment: CDR1 KGHSH and CDR2 LQKENI. This CDR3 has 15 amino acids. Losses at the gene ends were 0 bases for V and 10 bases for J; bases not matched to a gene: 10. The CDR3 spells CASSPPTGQGCRAFF. The CDR3 DNA follows: TGTGCCAGCTCACCACCCACCGGACAGGGTTGTCGAGCTTTCTTT.

The chain employs TRBV11-2 and TRBJ1-4; 7 bases match TRBD1. The junction had 6 bases not matched to a gene; V was cut back by 5 bases and J by 3 bases. Germline CDR1 SGHAT, CDR2 FQNNGV. The CDR3 sequence is 15 residues long. DNA of the CDR3: TGTGCCAGCAGCCTCGTTACAGGGGCTAATGAAAAACTGTTTTTT. This encodes CASSLVTGANEKLFF.

V gene TRBV11-3 combines with J gene TRBJ2-7; tentatively, D is TRBD2 (5 bases). The V gene's germline CDR1 is SGHNT and CDR2 YENEEA. The CDR3 covers 14 residues. The ends were cut back, 6 bases at V and 1 base at J, with 13 bases in the middle. CDR3: CASSPGPGSYEQYF. CDR3 nucleotide sequence: TGTGCCAGCAGTCCTGGACCGGGATCCTACGAGCAGTACTTC.

This rearrangement joins TRBV2 to TRBJ1-1; D ambiguous. Trimming took 5 bases from V and 6 from J, leaving 13 bases between them. Germline CDR1 reads SNHLY; CDR2 reads FYNNEI. The length of the CDR3 is 13 residues. The CDR3: CASSPGGNAEAFF. DNA of the CDR3: TGTGCCAGCAGTCCGGGAGGTAACGCTGAAGCTTTCTTT.

The rearrangement uses TRBV5-6 and TRBJ1-6; TRBD1 is a possible D gene (6 bases). The ends were cut back, 1 base at V and 9 bases at J, with 11 bases in the middle. This CDR3 is built from 14 residues. The germline V gene encodes CDR1 SGHDT and CDR2 YYEEEE. The CDR3, as DNA: TGTGCCAGCAGCTTGCATATAGGGGGTTCACCCCTCCACTTT. Translated, it gives CASSLHIGGSPLHF. Complete variable domain (other parts from reference TRBV5-6 and TRBJ1-6): DAGVTQSPTHLIKTRGQQVTLRCSPKSGHDTVSWYQQALGQGPQFIFQYYEEEERQRGNFPDRFSGHQFPNYSSELNVNALLLGDSALYLCASSLHIGGSPLHFGNGTRLTVT.

The chain employs TRBV9 and TRBJ1-3; no clear D gene. V was pared by 2 bases and J by 1 base, with 10 bases between. This CDR3 spans 15 amino acids. Looked up from germline, CDR1 is SGDLS and CDR2 is YYNGEE. The DNA of the CDR3 is TGTGCCAGCAGCGTCCAGGCAGGATCTGGAAACACCATATATTTT. It is translated as CASSVQAGSGNTIYF.

The J gene is TRBJ1-1, the V gene TRBV19, with D possibly matching TRBD1 (5 bases). The CDR3 has 14 amino acids. Trimming cost V 8 bases and J 1 base, with 14 bases left between them. The germline gives CDR1 LNHDA, CDR2 SQIVND (reference sequence). In DNA, the CDR3 is TGTGCCAGTTCGGCAGGGCGGAAGAACACTGAAGCTTTCTTT. Its translation: CASSAGRKNTEAFF.

The V gene is TRBV2, the J gene TRBJ1-2, with D possibly being TRBD1 (6 bases). With 6 bases removed from V and 5 bases from J, the gap between germline ends came to 10 bases. Germline V gives CDR1 SNHLY, CDR2 FYNNEI. This CDR3 spans 12 amino acids. The DNA of the CDR3 is TGTGCCAGCAGACCTACAGGGTATGGCTACACCTTC. Residues: CASRPTGYGYTF.

The chain recombines TRBV2 with TRBJ2-2, with TRBD2 as a possible D gene (5 bases). CDR3 length: 15 residues. With 7 bases removed from V and 5 bases from J, the gap between germline ends came to 17 bases. Germline CDR1 SNHLY, CDR2 FYNNEI. The CDR3: CASTFESRGTGELFF. Written as DNA, the CDR3 is TGTGCCAGCACCTTCGAGAGCCGGGGAACCGGGGAGCTGTTTTTT.

The rearrangement joins TRBV6-1 to TRBJ2-1; the D is unclear. Germline lookup yields CDR1 MNHNS and CDR2 SASEGT. The CDR3 covers 14 residues. Trimming cost V 10 bases and J 0 bases, with 13 bases left between them. The CDR3 loop reads CATRIESSYNEQFF. DNA for the CDR3: TGTGCCACCAGAATCGAGAGCTCCTACAATGAGCAGTTCTTC.

V gene TRBV4-1 combines with J gene TRBJ1-2, with D perhaps TRBD1 (5 bases). Germline CDR1 MGHRA, CDR2 YSYEKL. The CDR3 contains 15 residues. Between the trimmed V and J ends, which lost 3 bases and 1 base, there was a span of 12 bases. For the CDR3, the DNA is TGCGCCAGCAGCCAGAGTCCGGGGGATAACTATGGCTACACCTTC. It translates to CASSQSPGDNYGYTF.

This clone was found once. The chain links TRBV27 to TRBJ2-5; D might be TRBD2 (6 bases). CDR1 and CDR2 from the germline V gene are MNHEY and SMNVEV (reference sequence). Trimming stripped 4 bases from V and 3 bases from J, with 18 bases between. The CDR3 is 16 residues long. The CDR3 sequence is CASSSGWTTGKETQYF. CDR3 coding DNA: TGTGCCAGCAGTTCGGGATGGACTACCGGGAAAGAGACCCAGTACTTC.

As to this clone: The junction differs from germline at one of its ends, possibly a read error. The rearrangement uses TRBV6-1 and TRBJ2-7, with D tentatively TRBD1 (5 bases). Germline values: CDR1 MNHNS, CDR2 SASEGT. CDR3 length: 14 residues. As DNA, the CDR3 is TGTGCCACCCCGGGTGGTGGGGCGCAAAATGATTTAGTTTTC. It is translated as CATPGGGAQNDLVF.